This passage covers 9 T cell receptor beta chains from one sample sequenced in a study of T cells in Graves' hyperthyroidism and ophthalmopathy. Authors of the study amplified TCR beta CDR3 regions from RNA transcripts. The HTBI primer set was used in a first-round RT-PCR of the TCR CDR3. MiXCR, applied by TCRdb to the multiplex PCR reads, yields one record per CDR3 protein. The sample has 600,000 to 850,000 distinct CDR3 sequences, approximately 18% seen once; the top ten hold roughly 17%. Material for sequencing was blood. Receptor source: a woman aged 50 to 60 with Graves' hyperthyroidism that later progressed to Graves' ophthalmopathy.

DNA of the CDR3: TGTGCCAGCAGCTTAATAGGACTAGCGGGCGGATACAATGAGCAGTTCTTC. It encodes CASSLIGLAGGYNEQFF. The rearrangement links TRBV7-9 to TRBJ2-1; TRBD2 agrees at 11 bases. There are 17 residues in the CDR3. CDR1 is SEHNR and CDR2 is FQNEAQ in the germline V gene (reference sequence). Trimming removed 2 bases from V and 4 bases from J; junction bases left unmatched: 7.

This clonotype was detected a few times. The chain links TRBV18 to TRBJ1-5, with TRBD1 identical over 8 bases. From germline, CDR1 is KGHSH and CDR2 LQKENI. The CDR3 covers 18 residues. V lost 4 bases to trimming and J lost 4 bases; unmatched junction nucleotides: 15. CDR3: CASSLSYNDRGYNQPQHF. The CDR3 coding sequence is TGTGCCAGCTCACTCTCATATAATGACAGGGGCTATAATCAGCCCCAGCATTTT.

This clonotype showed up just a few times. The chain uses TRBV12-3 or TRBV12-4 and TRBJ2-3, with a possible D match to TRBD2 (7 bases). V dropped 6 bases and J dropped 10 bases, with 17 bases sitting between them. The CDR3 is made up of 13 amino acids. In nucleotides, the CDR3 is TGTGCCAGCAGGCGCGGGGGCTCTAGCCCGCAGTATTTT. This encodes CASRRGGSSPQYF.

Ten or more counts support this clonotype. The V call is TRBV6-1, the J call TRBJ1-2; a possible D gene is TRBD1 (5 bases). Per the germline V gene, CDR1 is MNHNS and CDR2 is SASEGT. Trimming stripped 5 bases from V and 3 bases from J, with 19 bases between. The length of the CDR3 is 16 residues. CDR3: CASSYGTGGFDYGYTF. The CDR3 DNA reads TGTGCCAGCAGTTACGGTACCGGGGGTTTCGACTATGGCTACACCTTC.

The rearrangement joins TRBV12-3 or TRBV12-4 to TRBJ2-5; TRBD1 might be the D (6 bases). The CDR3 spans 15 residues. Trimming removed 6 bases from V and 2 bases from J, with 16 bases in between. CDR3 in amino acids: CASSPRTVAQETQYF. CDR3 in DNA: TGTGCCAGCAGCCCCAGGACAGTGGCTCAAGAGACCCAGTACTTC.

This clonotype was recorded at least ten times. The junction and the germline gene differ at one end; a read error may be behind it. For the CDR3, the DNA is TGTGCCAGCACCTTAGGTGGCCGCATGAACACTGAAGCTTTCTTT. Its protein product is CASTLGGRMNTEAFF. The J gene is TRBJ1-1, the V gene TRBV11-2; unclear D gene. This CDR3 is 15 amino acids long. CDR1 and CDR2 (germline): SGHAT, FQNNGV.

This clonotype was found a few times. The V call is TRBV7-2, the J call TRBJ2-5, with 7 bases matching TRBD1. J gave up 5 bases and V 0 bases, and 3 bases lay outside the gene matches. This CDR3 contains 14 residues. CDR1 is SGHTA, CDR2 FQGNSA, per germline. The CDR3 DNA reads TGTGCCAGCAGCTTAGCGAAGGGGGCCGAGACCCAGTACTTC. Protein sequence: CASSLAKGAETQYF.

This clonotype was counted only a few times. CDR3 sequence: CASREDTYQPQHF. CDR3 nucleotide sequence: TGTGCCAGCAGGGAGGACACATATCAGCCCCAGCATTTT. The rearrangement uses TRBV12-3 or TRBV12-4 and TRBJ1-5, with D maybe TRBD1 (5 bases). The V gene lost 6 bases and the J gene lost 5 bases, with 11 bases spanning the gap. The CDR3 extends over 13 amino acids.

J is TRBJ2-7 and V is TRBV20-1; 9 bases are a match to TRBD1. From germline, CDR1 is DFQATT and CDR2 SNEGSKA (reference sequence). The CDR3 runs to 16 residues. With 1 base clipped from V and 3 bases from J, the junction kept 10 bases outside the gene matches. CDR3 in DNA: TGCAGTGCTAGAGCTTTAGGTAGGGGACAGGGCTACGAGCAGTACTTC. Amino acid sequence: CSARALGRGQGYEQYF.